This paragraph reports one T cell receptor (beta chain). Its matching antigen is unknown. Germline assignment: CDR1 MDHEN and CDR2 SYDVKM. V was trimmed by 5 bases and J by 2 bases, leaving 19 bases between them. There are 16 residues in the CDR3. The record originates from a study of post-analysis software for immune sequencing data. The overall study: Included among the disease courses, which were recorded for the cohort, were relapsing-remitting, secondary progressive and progressive-relapsing multiple sclerosis. Study findings and constraints: A handful of TRBV segments appeared more often in patients than in controls, and TRBV5-6, TRBV5-1 and TRBV20-1 were among these.

TCR beta cDNA libraries had unique molecular identifiers. Each CDR3 protein is one row after TCRdb ran MiXCR on the PCR reads. The sample yields hundreds of thousands of distinct CDR3 sequences, approximately 59% seen once. The V and J genes are TRBV28 and TRBJ2-7, with TRBD1 as a possible D gene (5 bases). Source material: blood. The sequence derives from a girl under 10 years old with multiple sclerosis. This CDR3 is CASSPPWAGNPYEQYF. DNA for the CDR3: TGTGCCAGCAGTCCCCCATGGGCAGGGAATCCCTACGAGCAGTACTTC.